Following are 9 T cell receptor beta chains from one sample sequenced in a study of blood T cells in healthy people across ages. Primed by a sample-barcoded 5' primer and a J-beta primer mix, a second PCR proceeded for about 7 to 12 cycles. TCRdb used MiXCR to reprocess the 5' RACE reads, holding one entry per CDR3 protein. The sample shows under 800,000 distinct CDR3 sequences, roughly 41% of them seen only once. Sequenced sample: blood. Receptors were obtained from a woman in her sixties in good health.

The rearrangement uses TRBV12-3 or TRBV12-4 and TRBJ2-7; the D gene is possibly TRBD1 (6 bases). The CDR3 has 15 residues. V lost 5 bases, J lost 2 bases, and 16 bases lay in between. This chain's CDR3 is CASSVRQDMTYEQYF. The DNA for the CDR3 is TGTGCCAGCAGTGTAAGACAGGACATGACCTACGAGCAGTACTTC.

The sample holds a few counts of this clonotype. The rearrangement joins TRBV4-2 to TRBJ2-7; D possibly corresponds to TRBD1 (6 bases). Germline lookup yields CDR1 LGHNA and CDR2 YNFKEQ. V was pared by 4 bases and J by 7 bases, with 11 bases between. This CDR3 is built from 12 residues. Written as DNA, the CDR3 is TGTGCCAGCAGCCCGGACAGTTGGGAGCAGTACTTC. Amino acids: CASSPDSWEQYF.

The chain joins TRBV5-1 to TRBJ1-1; D possibly corresponds to TRBD1 (6 bases). Germline values: CDR1 SGHRS, CDR2 YFSETQ. The CDR3 spans 15 residues. Trimming removed 5 bases at V and 4 bases at J, with 18 bases between. This CDR3 is CASSLTASQGTEAFF. The CDR3 DNA sequence: TGCGCCAGCAGTTTGACGGCCTCACAGGGCACTGAAGCTTTCTTT.

A word on this clonotype: A much larger clone differs by one base, so this may be a read error. The chain links TRBV13 to TRBJ2-5; D gene uncertain. The CDR3 length is 13 residues. The germline V gene has CDR1 PRHDT and CDR2 FYEKMQ (reference sequence). CDR3 DNA sequence: TGTACCAGCAGCTTAAGTGAACAAGAGACCCAGTACTTC. This encodes CTSSLSEQETQYF.

Concerning this clonotype itself: A read error may produce the germline difference seen at one junction end. The J gene is TRBJ1-2, the V gene TRBV27; 8 bases align to TRBD1. This CDR3 contains 15 residues. CDR1 is MNHEY, CDR2 SMNVEV, per germline (reference sequence). CDR3 DNA sequence: TGTACCAGCAGTTTATCGGGGACAGGCGACTATGGCTACACCTTC. It yields the protein CTSSLSGTGDYGYTF.

In its sample, this clonotype was seen a few times. This rearrangement joins TRBV27 to TRBJ2-7; 16 nucleotides match TRBD2. The CDR3 is 16 amino acids. CDR1 MNHEY and CDR2 SMNVEV come from the germline V gene (reference sequence). J lost 2 bases, V lost 5 bases, and 3 bases had no gene match. CDR3 DNA sequence: TGTGCCAGCAGTAGGGGACTAGCGGGAGGGACCTACGAGCAGTACTTC. Protein sequence: CASSRGLAGGTYEQYF.

V usage is TRBV3-1 and J usage is TRBJ2-7, with D perhaps matching TRBD1 (6 bases). Trimming removed 2 bases at V and 3 bases at J, with 23 bases between. Germline V gene sequence: CDR1 LGHDT, CDR2 YNNKEL (reference sequence). This CDR3 region has 18 residues. CDR3 DNA sequence: TGTGCCAGCAGCCAACCCGCCCATGGGGGCAGAGTCTACTACGAGCAGTACTTC. It encodes CASSQPAHGGRVYYEQYF.

The chain is built from TRBV15 and TRBJ1-4; tentative D call: TRBD1 (6 bases). CDR3 length equals 14 residues. The V and J ends lost 4 bases and 7 bases respectively, with 13 bases between them. Per the germline V gene, CDR1 is LNHNV and CDR2 is YYDKDF (reference sequence). CDR3 protein: CATSNRDKAEKLFF. CDR3 DNA sequence: TGTGCCACCAGCAACCGGGACAAGGCTGAAAAACTGTTTTTT.

About this clonotype: An end of the junction does not agree with germline; a read error may underlie this. This chain uses TRBV20-1 with TRBJ1-5, with D perhaps TRBD1 (5 bases). The CDR3 runs to 12 residues. The V gene's germline CDR1 is DFQATT and CDR2 SNEGSKA (reference sequence). CDR3 amino acids: CSALRGTQPRHF. For the CDR3, the DNA is TGCAGTGCATTACGGGGCACTCAGCCCCGGCATTTT.